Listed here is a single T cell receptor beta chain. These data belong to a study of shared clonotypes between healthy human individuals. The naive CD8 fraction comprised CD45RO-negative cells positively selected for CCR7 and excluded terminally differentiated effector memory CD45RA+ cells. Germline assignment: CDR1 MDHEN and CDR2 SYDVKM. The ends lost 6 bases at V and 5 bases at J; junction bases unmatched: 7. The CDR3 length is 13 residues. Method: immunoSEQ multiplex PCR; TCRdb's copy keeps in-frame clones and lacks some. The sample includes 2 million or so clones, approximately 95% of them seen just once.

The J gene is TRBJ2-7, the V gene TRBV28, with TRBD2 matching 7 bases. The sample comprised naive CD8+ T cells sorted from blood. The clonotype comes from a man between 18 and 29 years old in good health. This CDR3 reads CASSWTRANEQYF. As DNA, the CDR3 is TGTGCCAGCAGCTGGACTAGGGCGAACGAGCAGTACTTC.